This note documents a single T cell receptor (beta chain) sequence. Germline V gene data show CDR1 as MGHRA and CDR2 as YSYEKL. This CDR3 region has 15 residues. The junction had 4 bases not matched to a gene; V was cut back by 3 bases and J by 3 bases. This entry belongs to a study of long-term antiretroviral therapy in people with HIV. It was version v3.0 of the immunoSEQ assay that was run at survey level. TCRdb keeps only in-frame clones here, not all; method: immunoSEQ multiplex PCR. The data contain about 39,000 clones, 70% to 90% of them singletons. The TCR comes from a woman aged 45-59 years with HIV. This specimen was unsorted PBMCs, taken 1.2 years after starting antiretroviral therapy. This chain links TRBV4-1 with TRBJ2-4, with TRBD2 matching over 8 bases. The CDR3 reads CASSQAGGDKNIQYF. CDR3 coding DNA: TGCGCCAGCAGCCAGGCGGGGGGCGACAAAAACATTCAGTACTTC.